This T cell receptor (beta chain) stems from a study of cytomegalovirus exposure and HLA in healthy donors. This PCR relied on a set of 60 Vbeta primers and 13 Jbeta primers. Method: immunoSEQ multiplex PCR; TCRdb's copy keeps in-frame clones and lacks some. Its listing shows tens of thousands of clones. The CDR3 contains 15 residues. Germline V CDR1 and CDR2: SGHRS, YFSETQ. Trimming stripped 4 bases from V and 3 bases from J, with 16 bases between. The specimen sequenced was PBMCs. This receptor was obtained from a man aged 18 to 35 in good health and CMV-seropositive. The chain uses TRBV5-1 and TRBJ1-1; D possibly corresponds to TRBD1 (5 bases). The CDR3 reads CASSPGGGTDTEAFF. The CDR3 DNA follows: TGCGCCAGCAGCCCCGGCGGGGGGACCGACACTGAAGCTTTCTTT.